This entry lists 9 T cell receptor beta chains sequenced from one sample in a study of T cell responses to AZD1222 COVID-19 vaccine. TCRdb keeps only in-frame clones here, not all; method: immunoSEQ multiplex PCR. The data show 150,000 to 200,000 clones, with approximately 92% seen just once and about 1% held by the top ten. The specimen comprised peripheral blood, sampled 28 days after the second dose of the MenACWY control vaccine. These receptors were collected from an adult who received the MenACWY meningococcal vaccine as a control.

For the CDR3, the DNA is TGTGCCAGCTGGGACAGGAACACCGGGGAGCTGTTTTTT. It yields the protein CASWDRNTGELFF. This chain links TRBV28 with TRBJ2-2, with 7 positions matching TRBD1. Trimming at V came to 8 bases and at J to 1 base, leaving 1 base not matched to a gene. The germline gives CDR1 MDHEN, CDR2 SYDVKM. The CDR3 extends over 13 amino acids.

CDR3 bases: TGTGCCTGGAGTACCACCTACGAGCAGTACTTC. It encodes CAWSTTYEQYF. The gene calls are TRBV30 and TRBJ2-7; no clear D. Germline lookup yields CDR1 GTSNPN and CDR2 SVGIG (reference sequence). This CDR3 comprises 11 residues. Trimming took off 2 bases at V and 2 bases at J, with 4 bases between the two ends.

This clone was counted between two and nine times. CDR3 nucleotide sequence: TGCAGCGCGGGGGCCTCCTACGAGCAGTACTTC. Protein product: CSAGASYEQYF. V is TRBV20-1 and J is TRBJ2-7; weak D call: TRBD2 (7 bases). The CDR3 is 11 amino acids. CDR1 DFQATT and CDR2 SNEGSKA come from the germline V gene (reference sequence).

This rearrangement joins TRBV6-5 to TRBJ1-6; no firm D call. Deletions cut 6 bases from V and 3 bases from J, with 12 bases between. The CDR3 totals 15 residues. Per the germline V gene, CDR1 is MNHEY and CDR2 is SVGAGI. The CDR3 region has the DNA TGTGCCAGCAGCCTCTCGACTCTCTATAATTCACCCCTCCACTTT. Protein product: CASSLSTLYNSPLHF.

V is TRBV19 and J is TRBJ1-5, with TRBD1 matching over 7 bases. CDR3 length: 16 residues. CDR1 and CDR2 from the germline V gene are LNHDA and SQIVND (reference sequence). V lost 5 bases, J lost 0 bases, and 7 bases stayed unmatched. The CDR3 is CASSADGTDSNQPQHF. DNA for the CDR3: TGTGCCAGTAGTGCGGATGGGACAGATAGCAATCAGCCCCAGCATTTT.

This clone was found a few times. V gene TRBV28 combines with J gene TRBJ2-7; maybe TRBD1 (6 bases). With 5 bases removed from V and 0 bases from J, the gap between germline ends came to 8 bases. Germline V gene lookup returns CDR1 MDHEN and CDR2 SYDVKM. There are 13 residues in the CDR3. The CDR3 spells CASSDRLSYEQYF. As DNA, the CDR3 is TGTGCCAGCAGTGACAGGCTCTCCTACGAGCAGTACTTC.

CDR3 protein: CASSDNSVGKQPQHF. CDR3 sequence (DNA): TGTGCCAGCAGTGACAACTCTGTTGGGAAACAGCCCCAGCATTTT. The rearrangement uses TRBV6-1 and TRBJ1-5, with D unclear. From germline, CDR1 is MNHNS and CDR2 SASEGT. There are 15 residues in the CDR3. The V end was cut by 3 bases, the J end by 7 bases, with 16 bases between.

The chain combines TRBV28 with TRBJ1-1, with 7 bases identical to TRBD1. In germline, CDR1 is MDHEN, CDR2 SYDVKM. Germline trimming cut 6 bases from V and 10 bases from J; bases unmatched to any gene: 17. The CDR3 has 15 residues. In nucleotides, the CDR3 is TGTGCCAGCAGCACCCTCGGACAGGCCTTAAGGGGAGCTTTCTTT. This sequence encodes CASSTLGQALRGAFF.

The chain carries TRBV7-9 and TRBJ1-4; 8 positions agree with TRBD1. CDR3 size: 15 residues. The ends lost 5 bases at V and 8 bases at J; junction bases unmatched: 10. The germline gives CDR1 SEHNR, CDR2 FQNEAQ (reference sequence). The CDR3 here is CASSPVQGVREKLFF. The CDR3 coding sequence is TGTGCCAGCAGCCCTGTACAGGGGGTTCGCGAAAAACTGTTTTTT. The variable domain in full, with the rest retrieved from reference TRBV7-9 and TRBJ1-4, is DTGVSQNPRHKITKRGQNVTFRCDPISEHNRLYWYRQTLGQGPEFLTYFQNEAQLEKSRLLSDRFSAERPKGSFSTLEIQRTEQGDSAMYLCASSPVQGVREKLFFGSGTQLSVL.